This TCR beta chain came from a study of CD8+ T cells in alopecia areata. The study's findings and limits: Many of the expanded lesional clones endured in scalp and blood while on tofacitinib. Among the 100 top clones, expanded CD8+ clones, like scalp clonality, were significantly decreased by tofacitinib.

RNA extraction and reverse transcription yielded cDNA as sequencing template. This table comes from immunoSEQ multiplex PCR, and its TCRdb copy is limited to in-frame clones, with some not included. The sample includes some 88,000 clones, around 47% seen only once; the top ten take roughly 18%. With regard to this clone: What it recognizes is unknown.

The CDR3 spans 11 residues. The germline gives CDR1 DFQATT, CDR2 SNEGSKA (reference sequence). V lost 6 bases to trimming and J lost 3 bases, with 6 bases between them. Treatment described: oral pan-JAK inhibitor, 5-10 mg twice daily. In alopecia areata patients, both lesional scalp punch biopsies and peripheral blood were collected. The sequence was obtained from a human donor with alopecia areata. The chain has TRBV20-1 and TRBJ1-5, with D uncertain. The starting material was CD8+ T cells sorted from blood, obtained at week 24, from a patient treated with tofacitinib. DNA for the CDR3: TGCAGTGCAAGGACCAATCAGCCCCAGCATTTT. Protein sequence: CSARTNQPQHF.